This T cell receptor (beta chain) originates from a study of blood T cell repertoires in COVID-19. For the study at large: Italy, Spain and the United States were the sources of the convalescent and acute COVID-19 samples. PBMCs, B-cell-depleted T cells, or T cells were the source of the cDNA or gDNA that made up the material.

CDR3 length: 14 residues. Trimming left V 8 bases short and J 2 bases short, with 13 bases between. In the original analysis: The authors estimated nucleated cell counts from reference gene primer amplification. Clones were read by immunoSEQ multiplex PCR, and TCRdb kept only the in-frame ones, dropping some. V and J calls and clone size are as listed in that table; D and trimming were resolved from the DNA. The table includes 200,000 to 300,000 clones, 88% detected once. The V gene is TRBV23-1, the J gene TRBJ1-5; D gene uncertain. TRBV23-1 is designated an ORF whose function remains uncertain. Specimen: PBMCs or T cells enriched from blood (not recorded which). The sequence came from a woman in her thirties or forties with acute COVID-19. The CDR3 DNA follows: TGCGCCAGCCGGAGGAGTGACCGCAATCAGCCCCAGCATTTT. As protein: CASRRSDRNQPQHF.